This TCR beta chain was observed in a study of T cell repertoires in cytomegalovirus infection. Across the study: The authors used CMV epitopes that were HLA-C-restricted (recently identified) and HLA-B-restricted (well studied). Public TCR beta signatures indicated both CMV infection and matching HLA type.

As for this clonotype: The antigen is unknown.

TCRdb ran MiXCR on the reads and lists one entry per CDR3 protein. The data show approximately 500,000 distinct CDR3 sequences, around a third seen once. The source is a human donor in good health (CMV status not recorded). Some clones in this sample may be carry-over from other donors' samples. The sample consisted of cultured PBMCs, taken from culture after CMV antigen stimulation.

The CDR3 DNA is TGTGCCAGCAGAGGGAGGTACGGGGAGCTGTTTTTT. As protein: CASRGRYGELFF. The J gene is TRBJ2-2, the V gene TRBV2; D is perhaps TRBD2 (6 bases). Germline lookup yields CDR1 SNHLY and CDR2 FYNNEI. The CDR3 extends over 12 amino acids. Trimming removed 6 bases at V and 7 bases at J, with 9 bases between.